The rows below give T cell receptor beta chains drawn from one sample of a study of regulatory T cells in long-lasting Graves disease. A single record per CDR3 protein comes from TCRdb applying MiXCR to the multiplex PCR reads. The table has hundreds of thousands of distinct CDR3 sequences, roughly 15% seen once. The same sample was also studied in work on T cells in Graves' hyperthyroidism and ophthalmopathy.

The material sequenced was peripheral blood mononuclear cells (PBMCs), taken at new diagnosis, from a patient treated with antithyroid drugs. The source of these receptors is a woman aged 25 to 39 with Graves disease. Each CDR3 is given with its conserved first and last residue. D genes are given only for firm matches. A row's size may be missing; if present it is once, few, many or a size class.

size: once
J: TRBJ1-1
D: TRBD1
V: TRBV5-1
CDR3: CASSPRQGRGTEDFF
DNA: TGCGCCAGCAGCCCCCGACAGGGACGTGGCACTGAAGATTTCTTT

size: many
J: TRBJ2-5
D: .
V: TRBV20-1
CDR3: CSARVSGETQYF
DNA: TGCAGTGCTAGGGTTAGCGGAGAGACCCAGTACTTC

size: .
J: TRBJ2-7
D: TRBD1
V: TRBV10-3
CDR3: CAISESDRGYGEQYF
DNA: TGTGCCATCAGTGAGTCCGACAGGGGGTATGGCGAGCAGTACTTC

size: many
J: TRBJ2-1
D: .
V: TRBV12-5
CDR3: CASGLVRDGEQFF
DNA: TGTGCTAGTGGTTTGGTCAGGGACGGTGAGCAGTTCTTC

size: .
J: TRBJ2-2
D: TRBD2
V: TRBV20-1
CDR3: CSAPGLAENTGELFF
DNA: TGCAGTGCTCCGGGACTAGCAGAGAACACCGGGGAGCTGTTTTTT

size: few
J: TRBJ2-3
D: TRBD2
V: TRBV6-1
CDR3: CASSFSGSLFGDTQYF
DNA: TGTGCCAGCAGCTTTAGCGGGAGTCTCTTCGGGGATACGCAGTATTTT

size: many
J: TRBJ1-1
D: .
V: TRBV12-3/TRBV12-4
CDR3: CASSTAVNTEAFF
DNA: TGTGCCAGCAGTACCGCTGTGAACACTGAAGCTTTCTTT

size: many
J: TRBJ2-1
D: TRBD2
V: TRBV20-1
CDR3: CSAHLPSGISNEQFF
DNA: TGCAGTGCCCACCTTCCTAGCGGGATAAGCAATGAGCAGTTCTTC

size: few
J: TRBJ2-1
D: TRBD2
V: TRBV5-4
CDR3: CASSEISGNNEQFF
DNA: TGTGCCAGCAGCGAAATTAGCGGGAACAATGAGCAGTTCTTC

size: many
J: TRBJ2-2
D: TRBD2
V: TRBV30
CDR3: CAWSTLGGANTGELFF
DNA: TGTGCCTGGAGTACACTTGGGGGGGCGAACACCGGGGAGCTGTTTTTT

size: many
J: TRBJ2-3
D: TRBD2
V: TRBV28
CDR3: CASGTSFADTQYF
DNA: TGTGCCAGCGGGACTAGTTTCGCAGATACGCAGTATTTT

size: .
J: TRBJ2-2
D: .
V: TRBV13
CDR3: CASSLSDGTGELFF
DNA: TGTGCCAGCAGCTTAAGCGATGGCACCGGGGAGCTGTTTTTT

size: many
J: TRBJ2-1
D: TRBD2
V: TRBV7-9
CDR3: CASRSRTSGRDEQFF
DNA: TGTGCCAGCAGGTCCAGGACTAGCGGGAGAGATGAGCAGTTCTTC

size: .
J: TRBJ2-5
D: .
V: TRBV25-1
CDR3: CASSVGQSARETQYF
DNA: TGTGCCAGCAGTGTGGGACAATCGGCACGGGAGACCCAGTACTTC

size: .
J: TRBJ1-6
D: .
V: TRBV9
CDR3: CASSVQGSYNSPLHF
DNA: TGTGCCAGCAGCGTACAAGGCTCCTATAATTCACCCCTCCACTTT

size: many
J: TRBJ2-1
D: .
V: TRBV28
CDR3: CASRGLGSYNEQFF
DNA: TGTGCCAGCAGGGGTTTGGGCTCCTACAATGAGCAGTTCTTC

size: many
J: TRBJ1-2
D: .
V: TRBV20-1
CDR3: CSAHRPTF
DNA: TGCAGTGCTCACCGTCCTACCTTC

size: few
J: TRBJ1-4
D: .
V: TRBV19
CDR3: CASSPYGTANEKLFF
DNA: TGTGCCAGTAGTCCCTACGGGACTGCTAATGAAAAACTGTTTTTT

size: .
J: TRBJ2-1
D: TRBD1
V: TRBV7-9
CDR3: CASSIGDRGRNEQFF
DNA: TGTGCCAGCTCTATCGGGGACAGGGGGAGGAATGAGCAGTTCTTC

size: .
J: TRBJ1-2
D: .
V: TRBV5-1
CDR3: CASSEGNGAGYTF
DNA: TGCGCCAGCAGCGAGGGAAACGGCGCTGGCTACACCTTC

size: few
J: TRBJ2-2
D: .
V: TRBV7-9
CDR3: CASSLGQFNTGELFF
DNA: TGTGCCAGCAGCTTAGGGCAGTTTAACACCGGGGAGCTGTTTTTT

size: .
J: TRBJ1-4
D: .
V: TRBV28
CDR3: CASSSVWGYGTNEKLFF
DNA: TGTGCCAGCAGCTCCGTATGGGGTTATGGGACTAATGAAAAACTGTTTTTT

size: many
J: TRBJ2-5
D: TRBD1
V: TRBV6-5
CDR3: CASSYRRDRGPPERETQYF
DNA: TGTGCCAGCAGTTATCGTCGGGACAGGGGACCCCCGGAGCGAGAGACCCAGTACTTC

size: many
J: TRBJ2-7
D: .
V: TRBV7-2
CDR3: CASSSLPFSEYYEQYF
DNA: TGTGCCAGCAGCTCGCTGCCCTTCAGCGAGTACTACGAGCAGTACTTC

size: many
J: TRBJ1-5
D: .
V: TRBV27
CDR3: CASGDSSNQPQHF
DNA: TGTGCCAGCGGGGACTCTAGCAATCAGCCCCAGCATTTT

size: few
J: TRBJ1-1
D: .
V: TRBV27
CDR3: CASSFTQGRTEVFF
DNA: TGTGCCAGCAGTTTTACACAGGGTCGGACTGAAGTTTTCTTT

size: many
J: TRBJ2-3
D: TRBD2
V: TRBV9
CDR3: CASSVGLAGDPPQYF
DNA: TGTGCCAGCAGCGTAGGTCTAGCGGGAGATCCGCCGCAGTATTTT

size: many
J: TRBJ1-1
D: .
V: TRBV12-3/TRBV12-4
CDR3: CASCPRMNTEAFF
DNA: TGTGCCAGCTGTCCCCGGATGAACACTGAAGCTTTCTTT

size: .
J: TRBJ2-5
D: .
V: TRBV27
CDR3: CASSLVEAKTQYF
DNA: TGTGCCAGCAGTTTAGTAGAGGCCAAGACCCAGTACTTC

size: .
J: TRBJ1-1
D: .
V: TRBV18
CDR3: CASSPVEQGVYTEAFF
DNA: TGTGCCAGCTCACCAGTCGAACAGGGAGTATACACTGAAGCTTTCTTT

size: many
J: TRBJ1-1
D: .
V: TRBV28
CDR3: CASSLGGDNTEAFF
DNA: TGTGCCAGCAGTTTGGGGGGAGATAACACTGAAGCTTTCTTT

size: .
J: TRBJ1-1
D: .
V: TRBV2
CDR3: CASSAESRAFF
DNA: TGTGCCAGCAGTGCCGAAAGTCGGGCTTTCTTT

size: few
J: TRBJ1-6
D: .
V: TRBV6-1
CDR3: CASSQQGLSNNSPLHF
DNA: TGTGCCAGCAGTCAACAAGGCCTCTCCAATAATTCACCCCTCCACTTT

size: many
J: TRBJ1-5
D: TRBD1
V: TRBV5-8
CDR3: CASSGDRDARNQPQHF
DNA: TGTGCCAGCAGCGGGGACAGGGATGCGCGCAATCAGCCCCAGCATTTT

size: many
J: TRBJ1-1
D: .
V: TRBV11-2
CDR3: CASSLEGGGGTEAFF
DNA: TGTGCCAGCAGCTTAGAGGGGGGTGGGGGCACTGAAGCTTTCTTT

size: .
J: TRBJ2-3
D: .
V: TRBV30
CDR3: CASLRDGGVDTQYF
DNA: TGTGCCTCCCTACGGGACGGTGGTGTAGATACGCAGTATTTT

size: .
J: TRBJ2-7
D: TRBD1
V: TRBV30
CDR3: CAWGPTGGAYEQYF
DNA: TGTGCCTGGGGCCCGACAGGGGGCGCCTACGAGCAGTACTTC

size: .
J: TRBJ1-1
D: .
V: TRBV11-2
CDR3: CASSRARLNTEAFF
DNA: TGTGCCAGCAGCCGCGCCCGGTTGAACACTGAAGCTTTCTTT

size: few
J: TRBJ1-5
D: .
V: TRBV7-6
CDR3: CASSLVGGMGNQPQHF
DNA: TGTGCCAGCAGCTTAGTCGGGGGCATGGGCAATCAGCCCCAGCATTTT

size: many
J: TRBJ2-7
D: .
V: TRBV6-5
CDR3: CASSYSRAATYEQYF
DNA: TGTGCCAGCAGTTACTCGAGGGCAGCCACCTACGAGCAGTACTTC

size: many
J: TRBJ2-5
D: .
V: TRBV28
CDR3: CASALLGGQETQYF
DNA: TGTGCCAGCGCCCTATTAGGGGGGCAAGAGACCCAGTACTTC

size: once
J: TRBJ1-5
D: .
V: TRBV6-2/TRBV6-3
CDR3: CASSYSGGGNQPQHF
DNA: TGTGCCAGCAGTTACTCTGGGGGGGGCAATCAGCCCCAGCATTTT

size: .
J: TRBJ1-6
D: TRBD1
V: TRBV6-2/TRBV6-3
CDR3: CASSGTGTGYSPLHF
DNA: TGTGCCAGCAGTGGGACCGGGACAGGGTATTCACCCCTCCACTTT

size: many
J: TRBJ1-1
D: .
V: TRBV11-2
CDR3: CASSQELNTEAFF
DNA: TGCGCCAGCAGCCAAGAACTAAACACTGAAGCTTTCTTT

size: .
J: TRBJ1-3
D: .
V: TRBV6-1
CDR3: CASREGIGNTIYF
DNA: TGTGCCAGCAGGGAAGGGATTGGAAACACCATATATTTT

size: few
J: TRBJ2-3
D: .
V: TRBV20-1
CDR3: CSAQWARSTDTQYF
DNA: TGCAGTGCTCAGTGGGCGCGGAGCACAGATACGCAGTATTTT

size: many
J: TRBJ2-3
D: .
V: TRBV11-2
CDR3: CASRPGGGSPDTQYF
DNA: TGTGCCAGCCGCCCAGGGGGCGGGAGTCCAGATACGCAGTATTTT

size: .
J: TRBJ2-3
D: TRBD2
V: TRBV20-1
CDR3: CSANRGSGTDTQYF
DNA: TGCAGTGCTAATCGCGGGAGCGGCACAGATACGCAGTATTTT

size: .
J: TRBJ2-5
D: TRBD2
V: TRBV27
CDR3: CASSLAGRGETQYF
DNA: TGTGCCAGCAGTTTAGCAGGGAGGGGAGAGACCCAGTACTTC